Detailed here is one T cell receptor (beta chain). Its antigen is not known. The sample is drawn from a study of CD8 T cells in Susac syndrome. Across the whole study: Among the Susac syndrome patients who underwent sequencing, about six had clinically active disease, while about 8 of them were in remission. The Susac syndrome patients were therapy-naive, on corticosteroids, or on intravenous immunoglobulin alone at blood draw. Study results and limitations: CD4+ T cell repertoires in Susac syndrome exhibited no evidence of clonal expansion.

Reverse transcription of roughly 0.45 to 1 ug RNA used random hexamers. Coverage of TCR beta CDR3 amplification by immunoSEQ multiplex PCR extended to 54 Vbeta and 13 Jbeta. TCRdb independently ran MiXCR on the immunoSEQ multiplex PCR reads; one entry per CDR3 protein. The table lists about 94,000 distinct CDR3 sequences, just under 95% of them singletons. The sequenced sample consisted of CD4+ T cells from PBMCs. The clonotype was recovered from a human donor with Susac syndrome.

The CDR3 DNA is TGTGCCAGCAGTTTCAGAGGGGGGGCTAATGAAAAACTGTTTTTT. It encodes CASSFRGGANEKLFF. The chain links TRBV27 to TRBJ1-4; D is perhaps TRBD1 (6 bases). Germline-derived CDR1 and CDR2 are MNHEY and SMNVEV (reference sequence). This CDR3 region has 15 residues. Trimming took 3 bases from V and 3 from J, leaving 11 bases between them.